One and the same sample provided the 5 T cell receptor beta chains below, sequenced in a study of T-cell reconstitution after alpha-beta-depleted transplantation in children. This sample's TCRbeta library carried unique molecular identifier barcodes. TCRdb reanalysed the PCR reads using MiXCR and keeps one entry per CDR3 protein. The data contain about 980,000 distinct CDR3 sequences, roughly 29% of them seen just once; the ten biggest clones take up about 28%. The sequencing used PBMCs, mostly from graft donor cells, collected 360 days after TCRalphabeta/CD19-depleted stem cell transplant. Receptors were obtained from a boy under two years old who had a stem cell transplant for SCID, so the T cells may come from the graft donor.

This chain uses TRBV7-6 with TRBJ2-2; D may be TRBD2 (5 bases). Germline-derived CDR1 and CDR2 are SGHVS and FNYEAQ. Trimming removed 11 bases at V and 1 base at J, with 17 bases between. The CDR3 contains 15 residues. The CDR3 nucleotides are TGTGCCGTAGGCCGAGGGAGCCAGAACACCGGGGAGCTGTTTTTT. Amino acids: CAVGRGSQNTGELFF.

The CDR3 bases are TGTGCCATCAGAACCCTGACAGGGAACACTGAAGCTTTCTTT. It yields the protein CAIRTLTGNTEAFF. The chain employs TRBV10-3 and TRBJ1-1, with a possible D match to TRBD1 (6 bases). This CDR3 comprises 14 residues. Germline CDR1 reads ENHRY; CDR2 reads SYGVKD. The ends were cut back, 6 bases at V and 1 base at J, with 12 bases in the middle.

This sequence joins TRBV28 and TRBJ2-1, with 9 bases aligning to TRBD2. This CDR3 has 14 residues. CDR1 and CDR2 (germline): MDHEN, SYDVKM. V shed 6 bases and J 6 bases; nucleotides not matched to a gene: 6. CDR3 loop: CASRAGGPVNEQFF. The CDR3 DNA is TGTGCCAGCAGGGCGGGGGGGCCTGTCAATGAGCAGTTCTTC.

There are many counts of this clonotype. This sequence joins TRBV27 and TRBJ2-5; tentatively, D is TRBD1 (5 bases). Looked up from germline, CDR1 is MNHEY and CDR2 is SMNVEV (reference sequence). The CDR3 spans 13 residues. Between the trimmed V and J ends, which lost 3 bases and 1 base, there was a span of 6 bases. The CDR3 DNA follows: TGTGCCAGCAGTTTCCAGGGCCAAGAGACCCAGTACTTC. Amino acids: CASSFQGQETQYF.

This chain uses TRBV19 with TRBJ1-1, with D perhaps TRBD1 (5 bases). This CDR3 is built from 15 residues. Germline CDR1 LNHDA, CDR2 SQIVND (reference sequence). The V gene lost 2 bases and the J gene lost 1 base, with 11 bases spanning the gap. CDR3 region: CASSIKGQANTEAFF. CDR3 DNA sequence: TGTGCCAGTAGTATAAAGGGGCAGGCGAACACTGAAGCTTTCTTT.